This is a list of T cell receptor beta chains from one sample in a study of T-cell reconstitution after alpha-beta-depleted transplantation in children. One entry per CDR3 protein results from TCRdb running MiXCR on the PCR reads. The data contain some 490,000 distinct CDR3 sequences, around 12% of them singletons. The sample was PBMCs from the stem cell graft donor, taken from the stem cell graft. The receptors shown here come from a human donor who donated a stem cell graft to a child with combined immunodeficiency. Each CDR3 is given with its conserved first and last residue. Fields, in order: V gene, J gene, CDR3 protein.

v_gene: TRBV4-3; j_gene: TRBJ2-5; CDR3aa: CASSQGQGAMETQYF
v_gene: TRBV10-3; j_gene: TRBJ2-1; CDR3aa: CAISESVGTYNEQFF
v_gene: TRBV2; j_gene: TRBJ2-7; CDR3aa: CASSEAVDSVVGEQYF
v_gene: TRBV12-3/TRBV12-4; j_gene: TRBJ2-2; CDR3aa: CASSLLSGTGELFF
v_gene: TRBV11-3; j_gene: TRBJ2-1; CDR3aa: CASSLRTGPAEQFF
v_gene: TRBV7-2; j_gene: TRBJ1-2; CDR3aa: CASSLAPGQGSYGYTF
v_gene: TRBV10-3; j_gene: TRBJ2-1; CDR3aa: CAISPDPFLEQFF
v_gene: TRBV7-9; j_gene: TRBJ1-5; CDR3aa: CASSSGTDRQPQHF
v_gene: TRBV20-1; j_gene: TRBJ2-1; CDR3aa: CSASDAGTSGNEQFF
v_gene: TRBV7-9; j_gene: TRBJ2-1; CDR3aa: CASSFSSDSYNEQFF
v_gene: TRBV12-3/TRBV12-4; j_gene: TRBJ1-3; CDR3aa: CASLGGGNGNTIYF
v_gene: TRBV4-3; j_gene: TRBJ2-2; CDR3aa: CASSQARVRTGELFF
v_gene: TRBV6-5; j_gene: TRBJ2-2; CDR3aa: CASSYGVSGELFF
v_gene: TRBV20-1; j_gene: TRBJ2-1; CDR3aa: CSRVAVYNEQFF
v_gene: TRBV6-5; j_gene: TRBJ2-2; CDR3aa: CASSYSRGKRGELFF